This record covers a single T cell receptor beta chain. What it binds is unknown. This sample stems from a study of T cells after yellow fever vaccination. Points from the study as a whole: The study found a weaker secondary response that peaked faster, day 5 versus 15. In FACS-sorted repertoires, abundant clonotypes from the bulk population could appear as contaminants.

TCRdb recomputed calls from the 5' RACE reads with MiXCR, one row per CDR3 protein. The sample lists hundreds of thousands of distinct CDR3 sequences; over 3.5% were seen once. The sequenced sample was PBMCs, obtained 5 days after the yellow fever booster vaccination. The sequence was obtained from a man younger than 30 who received the YFV17D yellow fever vaccine.

DNA for the CDR3: TGTGCCATCAGTGAGTCCGTGGACGGTGACTATGGCTACACCTTC. Encoded protein: CAISESVDGDYGYTF. The chain couples TRBV10-3 to TRBJ1-2; no reliable D call. Germline CDR1 ENHRY, CDR2 SYGVKD. The CDR3 extends over 15 amino acids. V lost 0 bases to trimming and J lost 3 bases, with 11 bases between them.